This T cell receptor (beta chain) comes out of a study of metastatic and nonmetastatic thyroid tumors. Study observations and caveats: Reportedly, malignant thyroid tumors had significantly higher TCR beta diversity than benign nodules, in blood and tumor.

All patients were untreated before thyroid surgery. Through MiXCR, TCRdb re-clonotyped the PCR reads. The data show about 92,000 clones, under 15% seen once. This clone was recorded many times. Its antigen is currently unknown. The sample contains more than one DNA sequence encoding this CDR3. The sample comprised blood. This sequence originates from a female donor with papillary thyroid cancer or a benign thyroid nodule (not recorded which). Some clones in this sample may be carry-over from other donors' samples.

As DNA, the CDR3 is TGCAGTGCCCCGACCGGGACAGGGGGCAATTCACCCCTCCACTTT. The encoded protein is CSAPTGTGGNSPLHF. The genes are TRBV20-1 and TRBJ1-6, with 12 positions matching TRBD1. Trimming removed 6 bases from V and 7 bases from J; junction bases left unmatched: 7. Germline CDR1 and CDR2: DFQATT and SNEGSKA (reference sequence). CDR3 length: 15 amino acids.